These T cell receptor beta chains were read from a single sample in a study of vaccination and CD4 T cells after COVID-19. Antigens for these TCRs are unknown. MiXCR was run by TCRdb on the PCR reads, yielding one entry per CDR3 protein. The table includes some 5,400 distinct CDR3 sequences, around 50% detected once. The specimen was CD4+ T cells from blood, cultured in vitro. The receptors stem from a human donor who had recovered from COVID-19. Each CDR3 is given with its conserved first and last residue. The D gene is left open where the match is weak. Rows give clone size only sometimes, using once, few, many, or a class for an expanded clone.

len | abundance | j_gene | v_gene | d_gene | CDR3nt | CDR3aa
12 | . | TRBJ1-2 | TRBV6-5 | . | TGTGCCAGCAGTTACAGGGGATATGGCTACACCTTC | CASSYRGYGYTF
13 | . | TRBJ1-2 | TRBV12-3/TRBV12-4 | . | TGTGCCAGCAGTTTCCCCAGGGTTGGAGGCTACACCTTC | CASSFPRVGGYTF
16 | . | TRBJ2-2 | TRBV12-3/TRBV12-4 | TRBD2 | TGTGCCAGCAGTTTTGGCGCGGGGGGGAACACCGGGGAGCTGTTTTTT | CASSFGAGGNTGELFF
14 | few | TRBJ1-1 | TRBV30 | . | TGTGCCTGGAGTGTGTCCGGGGTGAACACTGAAGCTTTCTTT | CAWSVSGVNTEAFF
14 | . | TRBJ1-5 | TRBV15 | . | TGTGCCACCAGCAGAGATCTCCTTGGGCAGCCCCAGCATTTT | CATSRDLLGQPQHF
12 | . | TRBJ1-2 | TRBV20-1 | TRBD1 | TGCAGTGCTGGGACAGCTAACTATGGCTACACCTTC | CSAGTANYGYTF
13 | few | TRBJ2-3 | TRBV7-3 | TRBD2 | TGTGCCAGCAGCTTAGGAACTAGCGGGACGCAGTATTTT | CASSLGTSGTQYF
14 | . | TRBJ2-7 | TRBV11-2 | . | TGTGCCAGCAGCCTCGTGGGACTGCCCTACGAGCAGTACTTC | CASSLVGLPYEQYF
15 | large | TRBJ2-5 | TRBV20-1 | TRBD2 | TGCAGTGCAGGGACTAGCGGGGGGGCCTATGAGACCCAGTACTTC | CSAGTSGGAYETQYF
16 | . | TRBJ2-2 | TRBV20-1 | . | TGCAGTGCTAGTGAAAGCGGGCCCCAGGACACCGGGGAGCTGTTTTTT | CSASESGPQDTGELFF
21 | few | TRBJ2-1 | TRBV27 | TRBD2 | TGTGCCAGCAGTTTAGATGGGTTTTGGACTAGAGGTGGTGGTGACGGCAATGAGCAGTTCTTC | CASSLDGFWTRGGGDGNEQFF
18 | once | TRBJ1-1 | TRBV4-1 | . | TGCGCCAGCAGCCAAAGGGTTGTTATCGGTCGGGGGGTCACTGAAGCTTTCTTT | CASSQRVVIGRGVTEAFF
14 | . | TRBJ2-1 | TRBV20-1 | . | TGCAGTGCTAGAATGGCCACCTCGAGGAATGAGCAGTTCTTC | CSARMATSRNEQFF
14 | . | TRBJ2-1 | TRBV4-3 | . | TGCGCCAGCAGCCAAGAGCGGGATTACAATGAGCAGTTCTTC | CASSQERDYNEQFF
15 | large | TRBJ2-3 | TRBV2 | . | TGTGCCAGCAAGGATGAAGAGGGCGGGTCAGATACGCAGTATTTT | CASKDEEGGSDTQYF
11 | . | TRBJ2-7 | TRBV7-9 | . | TGTGCCAGCAGCTTACAGGACGAGCAGTACTTC | CASSLQDEQYF
17 | once | TRBJ1-2 | TRBV7-8 | TRBD1 | TGTGCCAGCAGCTTACGACGGACAGGGACCTTTAACTATGGCTACACCTTC | CASSLRRTGTFNYGYTF
15 | few | TRBJ2-7 | TRBV24-1 | TRBD1 | TGTGCCACCAGTGATCCCGGACAGGGAGACAACGAGCAGTACTTC | CATSDPGQGDNEQYF
12 | . | TRBJ1-1 | TRBV18 | . | TGTGCCAGCTCATTTACGACATCGGAAGCTTTCTTT | CASSFTTSEAFF
15 | . | TRBJ2-7 | TRBV20-1 | TRBD1 | TGCAGTGCTAGAGATTACCGAGGGGGCGCTTCCGAGCAGTACTTC | CSARDYRGGASEQYF
15 | . | TRBJ2-5 | TRBV25-1 | . | TGTGCCAGCAGTGAATCGACAGGAGTGGTAGAGACCCAGTACTTC | CASSESTGVVETQYF
13 | few | TRBJ1-5 | TRBV30 | TRBD1 | TGTGCCTGGAGGGGGACAGGGAGTCAGCCCCAGCATTTT | CAWRGTGSQPQHF
16 | . | TRBJ2-2 | TRBV27 | TRBD1 | TGTGCCAGCAGTCGAGGACAGGGGGCACTGGGCGGGGAGCTGTTTTTT | CASSRGQGALGGELFF
12 | few | TRBJ1-3 | TRBV6-1 | TRBD1 | TGTGCCAGCAGTGAAGATAGGACAGGGGTATATTTT | CASSEDRTGVYF
16 | few | TRBJ2-2 | TRBV20-1 | TRBD1 | TGCAGTGCTCAACGCTCGGACAGGGCCTACACCGGGGAGCTGTTTTTT | CSAQRSDRAYTGELFF
12 | . | TRBJ2-4 | TRBV20-1 | TRBD1 | TGCAGTGCTGATGACAGGGGTGACATTCAGTACTTC | CSADDRGDIQYF
12 | medium-sized | TRBJ2-3 | TRBV7-2 | . | TGTGCCAGCAGCCCGACCCGCGCGGCGCAGTATTTT | CASSPTRAAQYF
14 | few | TRBJ2-7 | TRBV7-3 | . | TGTGCCAGCAGCCCCGAGCCGAGCTCATACGAGCAGTACTTC | CASSPEPSSYEQYF
14 | few | TRBJ2-2 | TRBV29-1 | TRBD1 | TGCAGCGTTGACCGACAGGGATACACCGGGGAGCTGTTTTTT | CSVDRQGYTGELFF
14 | few | TRBJ2-5 | TRBV20-1 | . | TGCAGTGCTAGAGCCCCACAGGGTGGGGAGACCCAGTACTTC | CSARAPQGGETQYF
12 | . | TRBJ1-5 | TRBV19 | . | TGTGCCAGTAGTATACCGGAGCAGCCCCAGCATTTT | CASSIPEQPQHF
15 | . | TRBJ1-1 | TRBV4-3 | . | TGCGCCAGCAGCCAAGACAAAATTCGGAACACTGAAGCTTTCTTT | CASSQDKIRNTEAFF
16 | . | TRBJ1-5 | TRBV10-3 | . | TGTGCCATCAGTGAGGGTGATAGGGGAAGCAATCAGCCCCAGCATTTT | CAISEGDRGSNQPQHF
18 | few | TRBJ1-5 | TRBV19 | TRBD1 | TGTGCCACCTCAAGGCAGGGGGACAGGGGTGGCGGCAATCAGCCCCAGCATTTT | CATSRQGDRGGGNQPQHF
13 | . | TRBJ1-3 | TRBV25-1 | . | TGTGCCAGCAGTGTCTTCTCTGGAAACACCATATATTTT | CASSVFSGNTIYF
12 | few | TRBJ2-5 | TRBV7-9 | TRBD1 | TGTGCCAGCAGCCACAGGGGGGAGACCCAGTACTTC | CASSHRGETQYF
15 | . | TRBJ2-1 | TRBV7-2 | TRBD2 | TGTGCCAGCAGCTTTAGTGCGGGAGCGTACAATGAGCAGTTCTTC | CASSFSAGAYNEQFF
14 | few | TRBJ1-2 | TRBV6-1 | . | TGTGCCAGCTCCGGCAACTTAGCTAACTATGGCTACACCTTC | CASSGNLANYGYTF
16 | . | TRBJ2-7 | TRBV4-2 | TRBD1 | TGTGCCAGCAGCCATACCACCGGGACAGGGGGCTACGAGCAGTACTTC | CASSHTTGTGGYEQYF
18 | once | TRBJ1-2 | TRBV7-2 | . | TGTGCCAGCAGCACGCAATTGGGCTCGACAGGAACTAACTATGGCTACACCTTC | CASSTQLGSTGTNYGYTF
13 | . | TRBJ1-2 | TRBV12-3/TRBV12-4 | TRBD1 | TGTGCCAGCAGTCCCGACAGGGACTATGGCTACACCTTC | CASSPDRDYGYTF
15 | . | TRBJ1-2 | TRBV5-1 | . | TGCGCCAGCAGCCCCGGAGTTTTGGGGGTCCATGGCTACACCTTC | CASSPGVLGVHGYTF
13 | few | TRBJ2-7 | TRBV27 | TRBD1 | TGTGCCAGCAAAAGGACAGGTCACGACGAGCAGTACTTC | CASKRTGHDEQYF
16 | few | TRBJ2-5 | TRBV20-1 | TRBD2 | TGCAGTGTTCAAGGGAGTGAGCGGGGGGGCTTGGAGACCCAGTACTTC | CSVQGSERGGLETQYF
12 | few | TRBJ2-5 | TRBV7-9 | . | TGTGCCAGCTCCTGGTACCAAGAGACCCAGTACTTC | CASSWYQETQYF
15 | . | TRBJ2-7 | TRBV20-1 | . | TGCAGTGCTAGAGATCCCTATGCTCTACCCTACGAGCAGTACTTC | CSARDPYALPYEQYF
14 | . | TRBJ2-1 | TRBV5-1 | TRBD2 | TGCGCCAGCAGCTTCGCGGGGGGCCACAATGAGCAGTTCTTC | CASSFAGGHNEQFF
13 | few | TRBJ1-5 | TRBV6-1 | TRBD1 | TGTGCCAGCAAACGACAGGGTTTTCAGCCCCAGCATTTT | CASKRQGFQPQHF
13 | . | TRBJ2-7 | TRBV2 | . | TGTGCCAGCAGTGGCCAGGGAGGTGGCGAGCAGTACTTC | CASSGQGGGEQYF
16 | few | TRBJ2-2 | TRBV7-6 | TRBD1 | TGTGCCAGCAGCTTAGAGACAGGGGCGAACACCGGGGAGCTGTTTTTT | CASSLETGANTGELFF
15 | . | TRBJ2-7 | TRBV20-1 | TRBD2 | TGCAGTGCTAGAGATGTCCGGGGGGGGTACCACGAGCAGTACTTC | CSARDVRGGYHEQYF
20 | few | TRBJ2-5 | TRBV6-5 | TRBD1 | TGTGCCAGCAGTTACCCGATGACAGGGGGCCAGATGTTGTCCCAAGAGACCCAGTACTTC | CASSYPMTGGQMLSQETQYF
14 | . | TRBJ2-7 | TRBV11-2 | . | TGTGCCAGCAGCTTCGACATTTATTCCTACGAGCAGTACTTC | CASSFDIYSYEQYF
16 | . | TRBJ2-3 | TRBV2 | TRBD2 | TGTGCCAGCAGGGAGGGACTAGCGGAGAGCACAGATACGCAGTATTTT | CASREGLAESTDTQYF